A selection of T cell receptor beta chains follows, all from one sample in a study of blood T cell repertoires in COVID-19. The table came from immunoSEQ multiplex PCR; TCRdb's copy has only in-frame clones and leaves some out. The repertoire consists of more than 250,000 clones, with 85% to 90% occurring once and the leading ten covering about 1.7%. The sequencing input was PBMCs or T cells enriched from blood (not recorded which). The receptor set was obtained from a woman between 18 and 29 years old with acute COVID-19. The conserved cysteine and the conserved F or W are not part of the CDR3 here. Not every row has a clone size; where given, it reads once, few, many or a size class.

>TRBJ2-1|TRBV7-2|-
ASSPETSGRAGVQF
>TRBJ1-1|TRBV29-1|-
SVEGRLNTEAF
>TRBJ2-7|TRBV12-3/TRBV12-4|-
ASSSPYEQY
>TRBJ2-1|TRBV28|-
ASVIAGRDEQF
>TRBJ1-1|TRBV6-5|-
ASSLRVGLNTEAF
>TRBJ1-1|TRBV28|-
ASSLIQVNTEAF
>TRBJ2-3|TRBV9|-
ASSATSSDTQY
>TRBJ2-2|TRBV28|-
ASSLQGEAPGELF
>TRBJ2-7|TRBV27|-
ASSAGTGGSYEQY
>TRBJ1-1|TRBV28|-
ASSPPRATEAF
>TRBJ2-7|TRBV29-1|-
SALAGGLYEQY
>TRBJ2-7|TRBV13|-
ASSFGQSSYEQY
>TRBJ1-1|TRBV10-2|-
ATESNRGPGTEAF
>TRBJ2-3|TRBV28|-
ASSLTYQGQGISDTQY
>TRBJ2-3|TRBV6-5|-
ASSPRLAGGGGQY
>TRBJ1-3|TRBV19|-
ASSTGESGNTIY
>TRBJ2-1|TRBV7-9|-
ASSLTYNEQF
>TRBJ1-5|TRBV12-5|-
ASGLPGGYQPQH
>TRBJ2-3|TRBV19|-
ASSILPGQGNFDTQY
>TRBJ2-7|TRBV27|-
ASSTAALSEQY
>TRBJ2-3|TRBV24-1|-
ATSDYPSSGESTDTQY
>TRBJ1-2|TRBV5-6|-
ASSPGFDRAGYT
>TRBJ1-1|TRBV19|few
ASSIGNDREAF
>TRBJ1-6|TRBV5-4|-
ASSPTTDRWEPLH